Detailed here is one TCR beta chain. Per the germline V gene, CDR1 is MNHNS and CDR2 is SASEGT. This CDR3 has 13 residues. The ends were cut back, 8 bases at V and 3 bases at J, with 11 bases in the middle. This record belongs to a study of shared clonotypes between healthy human individuals. The method was immunoSEQ multiplex PCR; TCRdb's version includes in-frame clones alone and lacks a portion of them. Found here are more than 2,000,000 clones, approximately 93% of them singletons; the top ten hold 0.39%. Sample: naive CD4+ T cells from PBMCs. Subset given: CD45RA+ positively selected. The sequence was obtained from a man between 18 and 35 years old in good health. Some clones in this sample may be carry-over from other donors' samples. The chain employs TRBV6-1 and TRBJ1-5; possible D gene TRBD1, 5 bases. The CDR3 DNA follows: TGTGCCAGCGAAGACAGCCTCAATCAGCCCCAGCATTTT. It encodes CASEDSLNQPQHF.